This TCR beta chain was profiled in a study of T cells in Graves' hyperthyroidism and ophthalmopathy (dated by TCRdb to between 2017 and 2020). With respect to the entire study: Peripheral blood samples were taken at the time of initial diagnosis, prior to any treatment. To identify TCR V-J signatures that set the groups apart, the researchers used a discovery cohort of 100 patients, made up of under 45 with Graves' ophthalmopathy and 55 to 65 with stable Graves' hyperthyroidism. An independent validation cohort of around 20 hyperthyroidism patients and approximately 15 patients who later progressed to ophthalmopathy tested prospective prediction of ophthalmopathy. For training and testing, the 110 or so patients in the discovery cohort were randomly divided in a 7:3 ratio. The study also compared thyroid tissue and blood T-cell repertoires from 6 or 7 Graves' hyperthyroidism patients. After sampling, hyperthyroidism patients received methimazole starting at 30 mg daily, and ophthalmopathy patients received high-dose intravenous methylprednisolone. The paper describes TCR Vbeta CDR3 sequencing of 135 peripheral blood samples, made up of 43 ophthalmopathy patients, approximately 73 hyperthyroidism patients and 17 progressor patients. Study-wide conclusions, independent of this receptor: In validation, the model predicted progression to ophthalmopathy with 60% to 71% sensitivity and 72% to 85% specificity, a median of 6.5 months before onset. Most expanded thyroid clonotypes (frequency above 0.001) were also found in blood, which suggests that blood repertoires may mirror thyroid immune responses. Ophthalmopathy was separated from stable hyperthyroidism by a 13 V-J signature model, with roughly 88% sensitivity and 81% to 83% specificity obtained in cross-validation and 80%/75% obtained in testing. No statistical method was used to fix the sample size in advance, and group allocation was not hidden from the investigators.

Ophthalmopathy patients had moderately to severely active disease, Clinical Activity Score of at least 3, NOSPECS grade of at least 4, and duration under 3 months. Patients with uncontrolled infections, other autoimmune diseases, pregnancy or lactation were excluded. Clinical symptoms, serum thyroxine and TRAb, thyroid ultrasound, and orbital computed tomography formed the basis for the diagnoses. PBMCs were isolated from about 10 ml of fresh peripheral blood by Ficoll-Paque density gradient centrifugation. Trizol reagent was used to extract total RNA, and RNA quality was then checked on an Agilent 2100 Bioanalyzer. Amplification of TCR beta CDR3 regions was carried out from RNA transcripts. A first-round RT-PCR of the TCR CDR3 used the HTBI primer set with the Qiagen OneStep RT-PCR kit. The libraries were constructed in a second round of multiplex PCR and then size-selected and purified. Sequencing of the libraries was done on an Illumina HiSeq2000 using paired-end 100 bp reads. The paper's processing steps were these. Raw data were processed with SOAPnuke, discarding reads with adapters, uncalled bases, mean Phred below 15, or no exact constant-primer or identifier match. COPE v1.2.5 was used to merge the high-quality paired reads, and each unique nucleotide sequence was defined as a clonotype. Clonotypes were aligned to IMGT TRBV, TRBD and TRBJ reference segments using MiTCR v1.1. The analysis included only V-J combinations with a frequency above 0.0001, which together covered more than 99% of the repertoires. The TCS score was defined as the ratio of F50 (clonal expansion) to E x V (chaos), calculated using BLOSUM62-based TCRdist between CDR3 peptides within each V-J. Welch's t-statistics and random forest reduced fewer than 600 V-J features to some 14, which were used in a naive Bayes classifier (R e1071). TCRdb cleaned the public reads at Q25 with fastp, built clones with MiXCR and kept in-frame beta chains. Here each entry gathers all rows of one CDR3 protein and keeps the most common genes and DNA. These V and J calls originate from TCRdb's pipeline instead of the authors' own analysis. The table for this sample lists approximately 300,000 distinct CDR3 sequences; 15% to 20% of them were counted only once. Around 61% of the sample rests with the top ten.

Ten or more counts support this clonotype. Its antigen is not yet known. Base qualities are not provided; no much larger clone lies one nucleotide away. Including the terminal cysteine and phenylalanine, the CDR3 comprises 14 residues. The only DNA kept is the CDR3, 42 bases in frame from the first base. Ends trimmed: V by 7 bases, J by 4 bases; bases unmatched to a gene: 12. Based on the germline V gene (reference sequence), the CDR1 and CDR2 sequences are DFQATT and SNEGSKA. Sequenced: blood. This sequence originates from a woman aged 60 to 75 with Graves' ophthalmopathy. Here the chain combines TRBV20-1 and TRBJ2-5; TRBD1 fits 7 bases in the junction. CDR3 loop: CSGARDSRGETQYF. The nucleotide sequence is given as TGCAGTGGTGCCCGGGACAGCCGTGGAGAGACCCAGTACTTC.